This TCR beta chain was recorded in a study of radiotherapy plus CTLA-4 blockade in lung cancer (dated by TCRdb to 2016 to 2019). For context, the study as a whole: Among the enrolled patients, 15% to 20% had an objective response, and 31% reached disease control.

Library generation was performed with the immunoSEQ multiplex PCR assay. TCRdb's version of the immuneACCESS table is confined to in-frame rearrangements and falls short of the full clone set. An unresolved V gene accounts for under half of the shortfall where checked; the remainder is of unknown origin. The sample table contains under 90,000 clones; only one count was recorded for about two thirds of them. Around 15% of the sample rests with the top ten. The investigation overall reported the following: After treatment with radiotherapy and ipilimumab, TCR clones that originated in tumors expanded in peripheral blood. Early dynamic changes in blood T cell clones, together with increased serum interferon-beta after radiation, were reported as the strongest predictors of response.

In the case of this clone: Which antigen it targets is not known. Base qualities are not at hand, and no much larger clone is one base apart.

The study evaluated CTLA-4 blockade (ipilimumab) given together with focal radiation therapy in patients who had chemo-refractory metastatic non-small-cell lung cancer. V and J lose 0 bases and 7 bases, and a span of 14 bases separates them. The CDR3 numbers 15 residues from cysteine through phenylalanine. Only the CDR3 region is kept as DNA, spanning 45 bases read in frame from base 1. The germline V gene provides CDR1 SGHRS and CDR2 YFSETQ. The receptor was isolated from a human donor with non-small cell lung cancer that progressed on radiotherapy plus ipilimumab. The chain is made from TRBV5-1 and TRBJ2-1; the D gene is perhaps TRBD2, from 5 matching bases. This material consisted of peripheral blood, taken from a patient treated with radiotherapy plus ipilimumab. The nucleotides are TGCGCCAGCAGCTTGGTATTAGCGTCGGGGAATGAGCAGTTCTTC. Its amino acids are CASSLVLASGNEQFF.